Presented here are 6 T cell receptor beta chains from one specimen sequenced in a study of glioma-infiltrating T cells after dendritic cell vaccination (TCRdb year 2016). Libraries were prepared through the immunoSEQ multiplex PCR assay. TCRdb took this table from immuneACCESS and kept in-frame rearrangements with V and J called. Such tables lack part of the clones; where checked against another copy, unresolved V genes explain under half of the gap, and the rest is unexplained. Counted in this sample were over 55,000 clones; approximately 81% of them appeared once. The ten largest account for approximately 7.9% of the sample. Sequenced material: blood, taken before dendritic cell vaccination. These receptors were obtained from a human donor with glioblastoma.

The gene calls are TRBV7-9 and TRBJ1-1, with D perhaps TRBD1 (5 bases). Germline loops: CDR1 SEHNR, CDR2 FQNEAQ (reference sequence). Between the trimmed V and J ends, which lost 1 base and 8 bases, there was a span of 11 bases. The CDR3 runs 13 residues. As DNA, the CDR3 is TGTGCCAGCAGCTTAGAACAGTGGGGCGAAGCTTTCTTT. Its translation is CASSLEQWGEAFF.

The chain employs TRBV7-2 and TRBJ1-1, with TRBD1 matching over 7 bases. CDR1 and CDR2 from the germline V gene are SGHTA and FQGNSA. The CDR3 is 15 amino acids. V lost 2 bases and J lost 1; bases outside the gene matches: 4. CDR3 sequence (DNA): TGTGCCAGCAGCTTACACAGGACAGGGAACACTGAAGCTTTCTTT. It encodes CASSLHRTGNTEAFF.

The J gene is TRBJ1-2, the V gene TRBV5-1; D might be TRBD1 (6 bases). Trimming pared 0 bases from V and 0 bases from J, leaving 12 bases between. CDR1 and CDR2 (germline): SGHRS, YFSETQ. This CDR3 is built from 16 residues. For the CDR3, the DNA is TGCGCCAGCAGCTTGGGCGGACAGAACTCTAACTATGGCTACACCTTC. It encodes CASSLGGQNSNYGYTF.

The J gene is TRBJ1-6, the V gene TRBV25-1; 8 bases align to TRBD1. The CDR3 runs to 15 residues. The germline CDR1 and CDR2 sequences are MGHDK and SYGVNS. The V and J ends lost 3 bases and 10 bases, in that order; junction bases with no gene match: 8. The CDR3 sequence: CASSENRQGPSPLHF. CDR3 DNA sequence: TGTGCCAGCAGTGAGAACAGACAGGGGCCCTCACCCCTCCACTTT.

This CDR3 is CASSSLGQGAAYEQYF. CDR3 bases: TGTGCCAGCAGTTCCCTGGGACAGGGGGCCGCCTACGAGCAGTACTTC. V is TRBV6-6 and J is TRBJ2-7; 12 bases are shared with TRBD1. There are 16 residues in the CDR3. The V and J ends lost 4 bases and 2 bases, in that order; junction bases with no gene match: 6. Germline-derived CDR1 and CDR2 are MNHNY and SVGAGI (reference sequence).

The CDR3 region is CASSKPGTGNTEAFF. Here the CDR3 DNA reads TGTGCCAGCTCAAAACCCGGGACAGGGAACACTGAAGCTTTCTTT. The V call is TRBV18, the J call TRBJ1-1; TRBD1 agrees at 8 bases. The germline V gene encodes CDR1 KGHSH and CDR2 LQKENI. The length of the CDR3 is 15 residues. V dropped 5 bases and J dropped 1; count of bases not matched to a gene: 6.